The 18 T cell receptor beta chains reported below all come from one sample, sequenced in a study of cytomegalovirus exposure and HLA in healthy donors. Primers included in the PCR were 60 Vbeta and 13 Jbeta primers. Assay used: immunoSEQ multiplex PCR; TCRdb lists only in-frame clones, some missing. This sample has roughly 100,000 clones; roughly three quarters occur once, and the top ten carry around 9.6%. The material sequenced was PBMCs. The receptors were sampled from a male donor in good health and CMV-seropositive.

This clone has just a few counts. This rearrangement joins TRBV5-1 to TRBJ2-7; 7 bases map to TRBD2. The CDR3 spans 17 residues. Trimming removed 2 bases from V and 2 bases from J; junction bases left unmatched: 13. In germline, CDR1 is SGHRS, CDR2 YFSETQ. In DNA form, the CDR3 reads TGCGCCAGCAGCTTACTGCCGGGGAGCGGGGAAACCTACGAGCAGTACTTC. This codes for CASSLLPGSGETYEQYF.

The DNA of the CDR3 is TGTGCCTGGAGTGCCGCCGGGTCCCAGTACTTC. Its translation is CAWSAAGSQYF. The chain links TRBV30 to TRBJ2-5, with no clear D. CDR3 length: 11 amino acids. With 1 base removed from V and 9 bases from J, the gap between germline ends came to 9 bases. Germline CDR1 and CDR2: GTSNPN and SVGIG (reference sequence).

The rearrangement joins TRBV7-2 to TRBJ2-7; 12 bases align to TRBD2. V gave up 3 bases and J gave up 6 bases; unmatched junction bases: 9. The V gene's germline CDR1 is SGHTA and CDR2 FQGNSA. CDR3 length: 16 amino acids. The CDR3 DNA is TGTGCCAGCAGCTTCTGGCTAGCGGGAGGGCCTCTCGAGCAGTACTTC. It translates to CASSFWLAGGPLEQYF.

This clone has only one observation. This rearrangement joins TRBV30 to TRBJ2-1, with 13 nucleotides matching TRBD2. The CDR3 sequence is 13 residues long. Germline V lookup: CDR1 GTSNPN, CDR2 SVGIG (reference sequence). The V segment lost 5 bases and the J segment 10 bases; nucleotides outside the gene matches: 5. CDR3 protein: CAWGTSGAGEQFF. CDR3 sequence (DNA): TGTGCCTGGGGGACTAGCGGGGCAGGGGAGCAGTTCTTC.

This clone was seen a few times. The chain has TRBV11-2 and TRBJ2-3, with TRBD1 as a possible D gene (5 bases). Trimming stripped 10 bases from V and 5 bases from J, with 7 bases between. CDR1 and CDR2 from the germline V gene are SGHAT and FQNNGV. The CDR3 is 10 residues long. The CDR3 nucleotides are TGTGCCACAGGGTTAGATACGCAGTATTTT. It yields the protein CATGLDTQYF. Full variable domain (remainder filled in from reference TRBV11-2 and TRBJ2-3): EAGVAQSPRYKIIEKRQSVAFWCNPISGHATLYWYQQILGQGPKLLIQFQNNGVVDDSQLPKDRFSAERLKGVDSTLKIQPAKLEDSAVYLCATGLDTQYFGPGTRLTVL.

The V and J genes are TRBV9 and TRBJ2-2, with 7 nucleotides matching TRBD1. Germline CDR1 SGDLS, CDR2 YYNGEE. Trimming at V came to 3 bases and at J to 4 bases, leaving 6 bases not matched to a gene. This CDR3 is built from 15 residues. CDR3 coding DNA: TGTGCCAGCAGCGCCAGGACAGGTGTCACCGGGGAGCTGTTTTTT. This translates into CASSARTGVTGELFF.

The rearrangement uses TRBV6-5 and TRBJ2-5; 8 bases agree with TRBD2. The tail of the sequence fits TRBJ2-7 better, so the J call may be wrong. CDR1 is MNHEY, CDR2 SVGAGI, per germline. The CDR3 spans 14 residues. The DNA of the CDR3 is TGTGCCAGCAGTACCACCGGGGGGGTCTACGAGCAGTACTTC. Protein product: CASSTTGGVYEQYF.

The CDR3, as DNA: TGTGCCAGCTCACCCAGTTCGGTAGCGTGGGAGACCCAGTACTTC. Its translation is CASSPSSVAWETQYF. The rearrangement joins TRBV18 to TRBJ2-5, with D possibly matching TRBD2 (5 bases). Germline lookup yields CDR1 KGHSH and CDR2 LQKENI. With 3 bases removed from V and 5 bases from J, the gap between germline ends came to 16 bases. The CDR3 is made up of 15 amino acids.

The V and J genes are TRBV7-9 and TRBJ2-7; possibly TRBD2 for D (5 bases). Trimming left V 5 bases short and J 0 bases short, with 11 bases between. The germline CDR1 and CDR2 sequences are SEHNR and FQNEAQ (reference sequence). CDR3 size: 14 residues. CDR3: CASSPSGSSYEQYF. The CDR3 nucleotides are TGTGCCAGCAGCCCCAGCGGAAGCTCCTACGAGCAGTACTTC.

This clone was seen a few times. The chain has TRBV6-1 and TRBJ1-2; weak D call: TRBD1 (6 bases). Germline V gene data show CDR1 as MNHNS and CDR2 as SASEGT. With 1 base removed from V and 0 bases from J, the gap between germline ends came to 12 bases. The CDR3 is made up of 16 amino acids. CDR3 in DNA: TGTGCCAGCAGTGAAGACAGGGTTCCTTCTAACTATGGCTACACCTTC. Amino acid sequence: CASSEDRVPSNYGYTF.

V usage is TRBV29-1 and J usage is TRBJ1-2; D uncertain. This CDR3 is 12 amino acids long. V lost 3 bases and J lost 3, with 8 bases in between. Germline CDR1 is SQVTM and CDR2 is ANQGSEA. Here the CDR3 reads CSVDHRDYGYTF. The CDR3 coding sequence is TGCAGCGTTGATCACCGGGACTATGGCTACACCTTC.

CDR3 loop: CASSDPNYGTYEQYF. The CDR3 nucleotides read TGTGCCAGCAGTGATCCAAATTACGGGACCTACGAGCAGTACTTC. The chain employs TRBV25-1 and TRBJ2-7, with TRBD2 as a possible D gene (5 bases). With 3 bases removed from V and 2 bases from J, the gap between germline ends came to 14 bases. This CDR3 is 15 amino acids long. Per the germline V gene, CDR1 is MGHDK and CDR2 is SYGVNS.

The V and J genes are TRBV14 and TRBJ1-2; TRBD1 matches at 11 bases. The ends lost 1 base at V and 8 bases at J; junction bases unmatched: 6. The CDR3 is made up of 15 amino acids. The V gene's germline CDR1 is SGHDN and CDR2 FVKESK. The CDR3 nucleotides read TGTGCCAGCAGCCAAGCGGGGACAGGGGGTGCGGGCTACACCTTC. Protein product: CASSQAGTGGAGYTF.

This rearrangement joins TRBV9 to TRBJ1-3; no clear D gene. V shed 4 bases and J shed 0 bases, with 8 bases lying between them. Germline V gene data show CDR1 as SGDLS and CDR2 as YYNGEE. CDR3 size: 14 residues. The CDR3 region has the DNA TGTGCCAGCAGCCAACAGCACTCTGGAAACACCATATATTTT. Its protein product is CASSQQHSGNTIYF.

The chain employs TRBV19 and TRBJ1-3, with D perhaps matching TRBD1 (5 bases). CDR3 size: 15 residues. Trimming left V 7 bases short and J 0 bases short, with 13 bases between. Germline V CDR1 and CDR2: LNHDA, SQIVND (reference sequence). This CDR3 is CASNQGGLSGNTIYF. DNA for the CDR3: TGTGCCAGTAACCAGGGAGGGCTCTCTGGAAACACCATATATTTT. Based on the CDR3 plus reference TRBV19 and TRBJ1-3, the full variable domain is DGGITQSPKYLFRKEGQNVTLSCEQNLNHDAMYWYRQDPGQGLRLIYYSQIVNDFQKGDIAEGYSVSREKKESFPLTVTSAQKNPTAFYLCASNQGGLSGNTIYFGEGSWLTVV.

Of note for this clone: A read error may account for a junction end that differs from germline. The genes are TRBV7-9 and TRBJ2-3; D remains ambiguous. Per the germline V gene, CDR1 is SEHNR and CDR2 is FQNEAQ (reference sequence). This CDR3 is built from 12 residues. CDR3 DNA: TGTTCCAGCAGCCCGAGCACAGATACGCAGTATTTT. Protein product: CSSSPSTDTQYF. Using reference TRBV7-9 and TRBJ2-3 for the parts outside the CDR3, the full variable domain is DTGVSQNPRHKITKRGQNVTFRCDPISEHNRLYWYRQTLGQGPEFLTYFQNEAQLEKSRLLSDRFSAERPKGSFSTLEIQRTEQGDSAMYLCSSSPSTDTQYFGPGTRLTVL.

The chain is built from TRBV2 and TRBJ2-2; 9 nucleotides agree with TRBD2. The V segment lost 4 bases and the J segment 1 base; nucleotides outside the gene matches: 1. The V gene's germline CDR1 is SNHLY and CDR2 FYNNEI. CDR3 length equals 15 residues. The CDR3 DNA follows: TGTGCCAGCAGTGGTAGCGGGAGGAACACCGGGGAGCTGTTTTTT. This translates into CASSGSGRNTGELFF.

This sequence joins TRBV7-9 and TRBJ2-7; no firm D call. Germline V gene sequence: CDR1 SEHNR, CDR2 FQNEAQ (reference sequence). The CDR3 has 13 residues. The V and J ends lost 0 bases and 7 bases respectively, with 10 bases between them. The CDR3 sequence: CASSLAGPGEQYF. As DNA, the CDR3 is TGTGCCAGCAGCTTAGCGGGCCCCGGAGAGCAGTACTTC.